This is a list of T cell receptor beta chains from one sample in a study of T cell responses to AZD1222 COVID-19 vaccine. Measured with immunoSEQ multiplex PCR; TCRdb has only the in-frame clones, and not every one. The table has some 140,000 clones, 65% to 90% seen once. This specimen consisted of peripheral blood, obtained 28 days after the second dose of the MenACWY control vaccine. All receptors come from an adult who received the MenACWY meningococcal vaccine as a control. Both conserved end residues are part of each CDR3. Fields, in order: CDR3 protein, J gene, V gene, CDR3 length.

CDR3 protein: CASSPDTGGHYGYTF; J gene: TRBJ1-2; V gene: TRBV4-3; CDR3 length: 15
CDR3 protein: CASSLVAGAEETQYF; J gene: TRBJ2-5; V gene: TRBV7-6; CDR3 length: 15
CDR3 protein: CASSSLRQAQEKLFF; J gene: TRBJ1-4; V gene: TRBV5-6; CDR3 length: 15
CDR3 protein: CASSPAWGSSYNEQFF; J gene: TRBJ2-1; V gene: TRBV6-2/TRBV6-3; CDR3 length: 16
CDR3 protein: CASRRQGGSGELFF; J gene: TRBJ2-2; V gene: TRBV27; CDR3 length: 14
CDR3 protein: CATSDRVRDSWRAFF; J gene: TRBJ1-1; V gene: TRBV24-1; CDR3 length: 15
CDR3 protein: CATSVPVNGELFF; J gene: TRBJ2-2; V gene: TRBV24-1; CDR3 length: 13
CDR3 protein: CASSAGIIIGTPYNEQFF; J gene: TRBJ2-1; V gene: TRBV5-1; CDR3 length: 18
CDR3 protein: CASSFSISSAEAFF; J gene: TRBJ1-1; V gene: TRBV27; CDR3 length: 14
CDR3 protein: CATSVQGGTDTQYF; J gene: TRBJ2-3; V gene: TRBV24-1; CDR3 length: 14
CDR3 protein: CASSLGRGFDGYTF; J gene: TRBJ1-2; V gene: TRBV7-9; CDR3 length: 14
CDR3 protein: CSGGGLTYGYTF; J gene: TRBJ1-2; V gene: TRBV29-1; CDR3 length: 12
CDR3 protein: CASSLLAQNQPQHF; J gene: TRBJ1-5; V gene: TRBV28; CDR3 length: 14
CDR3 protein: CASSFGQLDTQYF; J gene: TRBJ2-3; V gene: TRBV6-5; CDR3 length: 13
CDR3 protein: CASSPNLGAATMNYGYTF; J gene: TRBJ1-2; V gene: TRBV28; CDR3 length: 18
CDR3 protein: CASSLRGLGYGYTF; J gene: TRBJ1-2; V gene: TRBV28; CDR3 length: 14
CDR3 protein: CASSEASGRVTDTQYF; J gene: TRBJ2-3; V gene: TRBV9; CDR3 length: 16
CDR3 protein: CASNREYNSPLHF; J gene: TRBJ1-6; V gene: TRBV19; CDR3 length: 13
CDR3 protein: CASSLENPTGYDEQFF; J gene: TRBJ2-1; V gene: TRBV11-2; CDR3 length: 16
CDR3 protein: CASSERRPGTSPLYF; J gene: TRBJ2-3; V gene: TRBV2; CDR3 length: 15
CDR3 protein: CASSAFNSWSTEAFF; J gene: TRBJ1-1; V gene: TRBV9; CDR3 length: 15
CDR3 protein: CASSPTDSLGQFF; J gene: TRBJ2-1; V gene: TRBV18; CDR3 length: 13
CDR3 protein: CASIWAVTASNEQFF; J gene: TRBJ2-1; V gene: TRBV6-5; CDR3 length: 15
CDR3 protein: CASRLTGTMTPDTQYF; J gene: TRBJ2-3; V gene: TRBV13; CDR3 length: 16
CDR3 protein: CASTRSGQIYGYTF; J gene: TRBJ1-2; V gene: TRBV28; CDR3 length: 14
CDR3 protein: CASSLMLGQPYQETQYF; J gene: TRBJ2-5; V gene: TRBV28; CDR3 length: 17
CDR3 protein: CASARGQHQETQYF; J gene: TRBJ2-5; V gene: TRBV5-6; CDR3 length: 14
CDR3 protein: CASSQGGDSPLHF; J gene: TRBJ1-6; V gene: TRBV4-2; CDR3 length: 13
CDR3 protein: CASFGPLNTEAFF; J gene: TRBJ1-1; V gene: TRBV28; CDR3 length: 13
CDR3 protein: CASSGLAGAGSYEQYF; J gene: TRBJ2-7; V gene: TRBV6-1; CDR3 length: 16
CDR3 protein: CASSFLGDTEAFF; J gene: TRBJ1-1; V gene: TRBV7-9; CDR3 length: 13
CDR3 protein: CASSPRGIGGYTF; J gene: TRBJ1-2; V gene: TRBV27; CDR3 length: 13
CDR3 protein: CASSSGDTKGYGYTF; J gene: TRBJ1-2; V gene: TRBV9; CDR3 length: 15
CDR3 protein: CASSSGQGKNSPLHF; J gene: TRBJ1-6; V gene: TRBV11-2; CDR3 length: 15
CDR3 protein: CASSRTGTSGNTIYF; J gene: TRBJ1-3; V gene: TRBV28; CDR3 length: 15
CDR3 protein: CASSLGTVGGETQYF; J gene: TRBJ2-5; V gene: TRBV11-2; CDR3 length: 15
CDR3 protein: CASSPQQGYYGYTF; J gene: TRBJ1-2; V gene: TRBV18; CDR3 length: 14
CDR3 protein: CASTLSVENEKLFF; J gene: TRBJ1-4; V gene: TRBV7-9; CDR3 length: 14